Below are 24 T cell receptor beta chains sequenced from a single sample in a study of cytomegalovirus exposure and HLA in healthy donors. The assay was immunoSEQ multiplex PCR, and TCRdb's table has in-frame clones only and misses some. Among around 160,000 clones, roughly 80% were seen once, and the ten largest hold 10%. Sequencing input: PBMCs. Receptor source: a man aged 30 to 39 in good health and CMV-seropositive.

This clone showed up just a few times. The identical CDR3 is also encoded by other nucleotide sequences in the sample. The chain uses TRBV9 and TRBJ1-1; 11 bases are a match to TRBD1. The germline gives CDR1 SGDLS, CDR2 YYNGEE. V was pared by 2 bases and J by 4 bases, with 1 base of the junction left unmatched. The CDR3 is 14 amino acids. The CDR3 nucleotides read TGTGCCAGCAGCGTCGGGACAGGGGGCACTGAAGCTTTCTTT. Protein product: CASSVGTGGTEAFF. Supplemented by reference TRBV9 and TRBJ1-1, the full variable domain reads DSGVTQTPKHLITATGQRVTLRCSPRSGDLSVYWYQQSLDQGLQFLIQYYNGEERAKGNILERFSAQQFPDLHSELNLSSLELGDSALYFCASSVGTGGTEAFFGQGTRLTVV.

This clone occurred many times. This chain links TRBV19 with TRBJ1-3; D not certain. There are 16 residues in the CDR3. Germline assignment: CDR1 LNHDA and CDR2 SQIVND (reference sequence). V was clipped by 6 bases and J by 0 bases, with 15 bases between them. The CDR3 sequence is CASSSPLRDSGNTIYF. CDR3 coding DNA: TGTGCCAGTAGCTCTCCCTTACGGGACTCTGGAAACACCATATATTTT.

The rearrangement links TRBV13 to TRBJ1-4, with a tentative D call TRBD1 (5 bases). This CDR3 is 12 amino acids long. Trimming stripped 6 bases from V and 7 bases from J, with 9 bases between. Germline V lookup: CDR1 PRHDT, CDR2 FYEKMQ (reference sequence). This CDR3 reads CASRSGGEKLFF. The CDR3 nucleotides are TGTGCCAGCAGATCGGGGGGTGAAAAACTGTTTTTT.

This chain uses TRBV7-2 with TRBJ2-7; 8 nucleotides agree with TRBD1. The CDR3 consists of 16 residues. Per germline, CDR1 SGHTA and CDR2 FQGNSA. V shed 1 base and J 6 bases; nucleotides not matched to a gene: 11. The CDR3 nucleotides are TGTGCCAGCAGCTTAGTGGGGACAGGTGATGCGACCGAGCAGTACTTC. Protein: CASSLVGTGDATEQYF.

V and J are TRBV7-3 and TRBJ2-1; maybe TRBD1 (6 bases). Germline CDR1 is SGHTA and CDR2 is FQGTGA. Trimming pared 4 bases from V and 0 bases from J, leaving 10 bases between. The CDR3 spans 15 residues. The CDR3 region is CASSWDTFSYNEQFF. CDR3 sequence (DNA): TGTGCCAGCAGCTGGGACACATTCTCCTACAATGAGCAGTTCTTC. The whole variable domain, remainder taken from reference TRBV7-3 and TRBJ2-1, is GAGVSQTPSNKVTEKGKYVELRCDPISGHTALYWYRQSLGQGPEFLIYFQGTGAADDSGLPNDRFFAVRPEGSVSTLKIQRTERGDSAVYLCASSWDTFSYNEQFFGPGTRLTVL.

The chain combines TRBV7-6 with TRBJ1-5; 9 bases match TRBD1. This CDR3 comprises 15 residues. Germline assignment: CDR1 SGHVS and CDR2 FNYEAQ. Trimming at V came to 3 bases and at J to 1 base, leaving 1 base not matched to a gene. The CDR3 loop is CASSLGQGSNQPQHF. CDR3 DNA sequence: TGTGCCAGCAGCTTGGGACAGGGCAGCAATCAGCCCCAGCATTTT.

CDR3: CASRGPYGGTEQFF. The CDR3 DNA sequence: TGTGCCAGCAGGGGGCCATACGGGGGGACGGAGCAGTTCTTC. The genes are TRBV2 and TRBJ2-1; 7 bases are a match to TRBD2. The CDR3 loop spans 14 amino acids. Unmatched junction bases numbered 12, after V lost 6 bases and J lost 10 bases. Germline V lookup: CDR1 SNHLY, CDR2 FYNNEI.

The chain is built from TRBV9 and TRBJ2-5, with 8 bases matching TRBD2. Trimming removed 4 bases from V and 4 bases from J; junction bases left unmatched: 3. The CDR3 is made up of 13 amino acids. The V gene's germline CDR1 is SGDLS and CDR2 YYNGEE. CDR3 protein: CASSSGGPETQYF. In nucleotides, the CDR3 is TGTGCCAGCAGCTCGGGGGGGCCAGAGACCCAGTACTTC.

A few counts support this clone. The chain uses TRBV5-4 and TRBJ2-2; no firm D call. Germline CDR1 reads SGHNT; CDR2 reads YYREEE (reference sequence). The V and J ends lost 3 bases and 0 bases respectively, with 6 bases between them. CDR3 size: 14 residues. The CDR3: CASSSEPNTGELFF. In DNA, the CDR3 is TGTGCCAGCAGCTCCGAGCCGAACACCGGGGAGCTGTTTTTT.

V and J are TRBV15 and TRBJ2-5; D might be TRBD1 (5 bases). The CDR3 totals 14 residues. V was trimmed by 3 bases and J by 5 bases, leaving 13 bases between them. CDR1 is LNHNV, CDR2 YYDKDF, per germline (reference sequence). The CDR3 region has the DNA TGTGCCACCAGCAGCAGGGAAAATAGCGAGACCCAGTACTTC. It encodes CATSSRENSETQYF.

The chain couples TRBV27 to TRBJ2-1; tentatively, D is TRBD1 (6 bases). V lost 6 bases, J lost 6 bases, and 12 bases lay in between. CDR1 and CDR2 from the germline V gene are MNHEY and SMNVEV (reference sequence). The CDR3 loop spans 13 amino acids. The CDR3 here is CASSASRGNEQFF. The CDR3 DNA sequence: TGTGCCAGCAGCGCTTCCAGGGGCAATGAGCAGTTCTTC.

The V and J genes are TRBV9 and TRBJ2-4, with D perhaps TRBD2 (6 bases). Trimming removed 0 bases from V and 1 base from J, with 14 bases in between. CDR3 length: 17 amino acids. Per the germline V gene, CDR1 is SGDLS and CDR2 is YYNGEE. CDR3 sequence: CASSVDSKEGAKNIQYF. The CDR3 DNA sequence: TGTGCCAGCAGCGTAGATTCTAAGGAGGGGGCCAAAAACATTCAGTACTTC.

This chain links TRBV6-5 with TRBJ2-1; 14 positions agree with TRBD2. The V gene's germline CDR1 is MNHEY and CDR2 SVGAGI. J was trimmed by 7 bases and V by 2 bases; bases with no gene match: 1. The CDR3 loop spans 15 amino acids. In nucleotides, the CDR3 is TGTGCCAGCAGTTACGGGACTAGCGGGAGAAATGAGCAGTTCTTC. It is translated as CASSYGTSGRNEQFF.

This clone has just a few counts. The junction shows a germline mismatch at one end, possibly a read error. As DNA, the CDR3 is TGTGCTAGCAGCTCAGGGGGCCAGACCCAGTACTTC. It codes for CASSSGGQTQYF. This chain connects TRBV7-7 to TRBJ2-5; TRBD1 aligns across 8 bases. This CDR3 is built from 12 residues. Germline V gives CDR1 SSHAT, CDR2 FNYEAQ (reference sequence).

The chain uses TRBV6-1 and TRBJ2-1, with 8 bases fitting TRBD1. The V segment lost 3 bases and the J segment 12 bases; nucleotides outside the gene matches: 16. This CDR3 is built from 16 residues. CDR1 and CDR2 from the germline V gene are MNHNS and SASEGT. In nucleotides, the CDR3 is TGTGCCAGCAGTGAGCGTGGCCAGGGGGCGATCGGTGGGCAGTTCTTC. Its translation is CASSERGQGAIGGQFF.

The chain couples TRBV25-1 to TRBJ2-1; tentatively, D is TRBD2 (7 bases). This CDR3 comprises 15 residues. Germline V gene sequence: CDR1 MGHDK, CDR2 SYGVNS. V lost 1 base and J 7 bases, leaving 14 bases between the germline ends. CDR3 in amino acids: CASSEFRGAGNEQFF. As DNA, the CDR3 is TGTGCCAGCAGTGAATTCCGGGGGGCCGGTAATGAGCAGTTCTTC. The full variable domain, its missing parts supplied by reference TRBV25-1 and TRBJ2-1, is EADIYQTPRYLVIGTGKKITLECSQTMGHDKMYWYQQDPGMELHLIHYSYGVNSTEKGDLSSESTVSRIRTEHFPLTLESARPSHTSQYLCASSEFRGAGNEQFFGPGTRLTVL.

V gene TRBV6-6 combines with J gene TRBJ1-1, with 9 bases lining up with TRBD1. The CDR3 totals 16 residues. The germline CDR1 and CDR2 sequences are MNHNY and SVGAGI (reference sequence). The ends lost 6 bases at V and 1 base at J; junction bases unmatched: 9. CDR3 protein: CASSKFPTGGNTEAFF. CDR3 coding DNA: TGTGCCAGCAGCAAATTCCCGACAGGGGGGAACACTGAAGCTTTCTTT.

The chain employs TRBV5-6 and TRBJ1-4; 9 bases fit TRBD1. This CDR3 spans 18 amino acids. CDR1 SGHDT and CDR2 YYEEEE come from the germline V gene. Trimming took 4 bases from V and 3 from J; bases not matched to a gene: 13. The CDR3, as DNA: TGTGCCAGCAGCCTACCCGGGACAGGGTTGACGGCTAATGAAAAACTGTTTTTT. Its translation: CASSLPGTGLTANEKLFF. Complete variable domain (other parts from reference TRBV5-6 and TRBJ1-4): DAGVTQSPTHLIKTRGQQVTLRCSPKSGHDTVSWYQQALGQGPQFIFQYYEEEERQRGNFPDRFSGHQFPNYSSELNVNALLLGDSALYLCASSLPGTGLTANEKLFFGSGTQLSVL.

The J gene is TRBJ1-2, the V gene TRBV7-2; D possibly corresponds to TRBD1 (6 bases). The germline CDR1 and CDR2 sequences are SGHTA and FQGNSA. The CDR3 consists of 14 residues. Between the trimmed V and J ends, which lost 6 bases and 0 bases, there was a span of 11 bases. CDR3 DNA: TGTGCCAGCAGGCCAGGGGACCCTAACTATGGCTACACCTTC. It yields the protein CASRPGDPNYGYTF.

The chain uses TRBV5-4 and TRBJ2-7; a possible D gene is TRBD2 (6 bases). Trimming pared 3 bases from V and 0 bases from J, leaving 25 bases between. The CDR3 length is 19 residues. CDR1 is SGHNT, CDR2 YYREEE, per germline (reference sequence). In nucleotides, the CDR3 is TGTGCCAGCAGCTCCCTACCCGCAGGTGGGACTCAAAGCTCCTACGAGCAGTACTTC. It codes for CASSSLPAGGTQSSYEQYF.

The chain joins TRBV6-6 to TRBJ2-5; D is perhaps TRBD1 (6 bases). The germline CDR1 and CDR2 sequences are MNHNY and SVGAGI (reference sequence). CDR3 size: 14 residues. V was pared by 5 bases and J by 7 bases, with 17 bases between. This chain's CDR3 is CASSPITGMGTQYF. The DNA for the CDR3 is TGTGCCAGCAGTCCTATTACAGGGATGGGGACCCAGTACTTC.

There are many counts of this clone. The rearrangement links TRBV11-2 to TRBJ2-7, with TRBD2 matching 11 bases. Germline CDR1 and CDR2: SGHAT and FQNNGV. V shed 3 bases, J shed 6 bases, and the junction held 4 bases outside the gene matches. The CDR3 is 14 amino acids. CDR3 in DNA: TGTGCCAGCAGCTTTACTAGCGGGAGAGTCGAGCAGTACTTC. Protein product: CASSFTSGRVEQYF. The whole variable domain, remainder taken from reference TRBV11-2 and TRBJ2-7, is EAGVAQSPRYKIIEKRQSVAFWCNPISGHATLYWYQQILGQGPKLLIQFQNNGVVDDSQLPKDRFSAERLKGVDSTLKIQPAKLEDSAVYLCASSFTSGRVEQYFGPGTRLTVT.

The chain carries TRBV6-5 and TRBJ2-1, with TRBD1 matching 7 bases. The CDR3 has 16 amino acids. Germline V lookup: CDR1 MNHEY, CDR2 SVGAGI. V lost 4 bases, J lost 4 bases, and 10 bases stayed unmatched. This CDR3 reads CASSSGNRGGYNEQFF. CDR3 nucleotide sequence: TGTGCCAGCAGTTCGGGGAACAGGGGCGGGTACAATGAGCAGTTCTTC.

The V gene is TRBV6-4, the J gene TRBJ2-1, with 14 bases identical to TRBD2. Looked up from germline, CDR1 is MRHNA and CDR2 is SNTAGT. The CDR3 is made up of 16 amino acids. V lost 8 bases to trimming and J lost 6 bases; unmatched junction nucleotides: 9. The DNA of the CDR3 is TGTGCCAGCGCCGGACTAGCGGGAGGCCACAGCAATGAGCAGTTCTTC. It is translated as CASAGLAGGHSNEQFF.